The 15 T cell receptor beta chains below all came from one sample that was sequenced in a study of vaccination and CD4 T cells after COVID-19. Treatment indicated: roughly 10-day PBMC culture with coronavirus spike peptide pools or control peptides (ViraFEST assay). Antigens of these TCRs are unknown. Cultured CD4+ T cell DNA underwent sequencing with the Oncomine TCR Beta short-read assay. From the PCR reads, TCRdb called clonotypes with MiXCR, one entry per CDR3 protein. The table lists about 19,000 distinct CDR3 sequences, 65% to 80% of them singletons, with roughly 15% in the top ten. The material sequenced was CD4+ T cells from blood, cultured in vitro, taken after SARS-CoV-2 vaccination. The receptor source for this set is a human donor who received a COVID-19 vaccine.

V usage is TRBV2 and J usage is TRBJ1-2; no clear D. The V gene's germline CDR1 is SNHLY and CDR2 FYNNEI. V dropped 8 bases and J dropped 7 bases, with 11 bases sitting between them. CDR3 length: 11 amino acids. This chain's CDR3 is CASDLGSGYTF. CDR3 nucleotide sequence: TGTGCCAGCGATTTGGGGAGTGGCTACACCTTC.

This clonotype was counted a single time. The chain carries TRBV6-1 and TRBJ2-3, with TRBD2 matching 8 bases. CDR1 MNHNS and CDR2 SASEGT come from the germline V gene. CDR3 length: 14 amino acids. Unmatched junction bases numbered 6, after V lost 0 bases and J lost 10 bases. CDR3 residues: CASSEANGGASQYF. The CDR3 nucleotides read TGTGCCAGCAGTGAAGCGAACGGGGGGGCTTCGCAGTATTTT.

This chain uses TRBV15 with TRBJ2-1; 12 nucleotides line up with TRBD1. The V gene's germline CDR1 is LNHNV and CDR2 YYDKDF (reference sequence). This CDR3 has 15 residues. With V trimmed by 3 bases and J by 9 bases, 6 bases remained unmatched. The CDR3 here is CATSRRGTGGSEQFF. Here the CDR3 DNA reads TGTGCCACCAGCAGGAGGGGGACAGGGGGCAGTGAGCAGTTCTTC.

V and J are TRBV24-1 and TRBJ2-5; TRBD1 agrees at 8 bases. CDR1 and CDR2 from the germline V gene are KGHDR and SFDVKD. Trimming took 6 bases from V and 5 from J; bases not matched to a gene: 10. The CDR3 is 15 residues long. The CDR3 nucleotides are TGTGCCACCAGTATCGGACAGGGAGGAGTTGAGACCCAGTACTTC. This gives the protein CATSIGQGGVETQYF.

The genes are TRBV19 and TRBJ1-3, with a tentative D call TRBD1 (5 bases). This CDR3 spans 16 amino acids. Germline lookup yields CDR1 LNHDA and CDR2 SQIVND (reference sequence). V was pared by 4 bases and J by 0 bases, with 13 bases between. CDR3 bases: TGTGCCAGTAGTACGGATACAGGATACTCTGGAAACACCATATATTTT. Translating it yields CASSTDTGYSGNTIYF.

The rearrangement joins TRBV19 to TRBJ1-1, with a tentative D call TRBD1 (5 bases). The germline CDR1 and CDR2 sequences are LNHDA and SQIVND (reference sequence). Trimming shortened V by 1 base and J by 0 bases, and 9 bases separated the two germline ends. The CDR3 runs 15 residues. In DNA form, the CDR3 reads TGTGCCAGTAGTATAGGACAGCGTTTGAACACTGAAGCTTTCTTT. This sequence encodes CASSIGQRLNTEAFF.

This rearrangement joins TRBV7-6 to TRBJ2-1; 8 bases align to TRBD1. Germline assignment: CDR1 SGHVS and CDR2 FNYEAQ. The CDR3 length is 14 residues. V was clipped by 2 bases and J by 14 bases; unmatched bases: 11. This chain's CDR3 is CASSLFPQGAEEFF. The CDR3 DNA reads as TGTGCCAGCAGCTTATTTCCTCAGGGGGCGGAGGAGTTCTTC.

Only a few counts were recorded for this clonotype. The chain links TRBV24-1 to TRBJ1-2; the D is unclear. Per germline, CDR1 KGHDR and CDR2 SFDVKD. V lost 5 bases and J lost 7, with 13 bases in between. This CDR3 spans 13 amino acids. The CDR3 region is CATSGGFPGGYTF. The CDR3 bases are TGTGCCACCAGTGGCGGGTTTCCCGGTGGCTACACCTTC.

The chain combines TRBV24-1 with TRBJ2-5; D is possibly TRBD2 (6 bases). The CDR3 has 17 residues. V was shortened by 7 bases and J by 2 bases, with 22 bases between the two germline ends. Germline loops: CDR1 KGHDR, CDR2 SFDVKD. In nucleotides, the CDR3 is TGTGCCACCAGCGGGGGTTGGGGAGGAAAAGGGCAAGAGACCCAGTACTTC. Protein: CATSGGWGGKGQETQYF.

This clonotype was observed a few times. CDR3 nucleotide sequence: TGTGCCAGCAGTGAATCGTACAGGCCGAACTATGGCTACACCTTC. It translates to CASSESYRPNYGYTF. This rearrangement joins TRBV25-1 to TRBJ1-2; D possibly corresponds to TRBD1 (5 bases). This CDR3 has 15 residues. Germline V gene lookup returns CDR1 MGHDK and CDR2 SYGVNS. The germline V and J ends were trimmed by 1 base and 2 bases, with 11 bases remaining between them.

This clonotype was picked up a small number of times. This chain uses TRBV2 with TRBJ1-2; D might be TRBD1 (6 bases). The CDR3 runs 13 residues. V lost 7 bases to trimming and J lost 8 bases, with 17 bases between them. Germline lookup yields CDR1 SNHLY and CDR2 FYNNEI. The CDR3 loop reads CASTLTGMEGYTF. CDR3 DNA sequence: TGTGCCAGCACCCTCACAGGGATGGAGGGCTACACCTTC.

A few counts support this clonotype. The chain has TRBV30 and TRBJ2-3, with 9 positions matching TRBD2. Germline CDR1 reads GTSNPN; CDR2 reads SVGIG (reference sequence). The ends lost 3 bases at V and 4 bases at J; junction bases unmatched: 2. This CDR3 has 13 residues. The CDR3 DNA follows: TGTGCCTGGAGAGGCGGGGGGGCAGATACGCAGTATTTT. It specifies CAWRGGGADTQYF.

The rearrangement links TRBV20-1 to TRBJ1-1; 7 bases match TRBD1. Trimming cost V 3 bases and J 3 bases; bases outside gene matches: 10. Per germline, CDR1 DFQATT and CDR2 SNEGSKA (reference sequence). This CDR3 region has 15 residues. Here the CDR3 reads CSAREGGSDHTEAFF. CDR3 DNA: TGCAGTGCTAGGGAAGGGGGCTCCGACCACACTGAAGCTTTCTTT.

The rearrangement joins TRBV24-1 to TRBJ2-3, with TRBD1 matching 9 bases. J gave up 6 bases and V 9 bases, and 15 bases lay outside the gene matches. The CDR3 contains 16 residues. Germline CDR1 is KGHDR and CDR2 is SFDVKD. The CDR3 loop reads CATGPSGTGKMDTQYF. CDR3 in DNA: TGTGCCACCGGACCCTCCGGGACAGGGAAAATGGATACGCAGTATTTT.

The chain couples TRBV30 to TRBJ1-1; 9 nucleotides match TRBD1. The germline V gene encodes CDR1 GTSNPN and CDR2 SVGIG (reference sequence). J lost 7 bases, V lost 2 bases, and 14 bases had no gene match. The CDR3 totals 16 residues. The CDR3 sequence: CAWSLTRDRDRGEAFF. The DNA for the CDR3 is TGTGCCTGGAGTCTAACAAGGGACAGGGATAGGGGTGAAGCTTTCTTT. Filled out from reference TRBV30 and TRBJ1-1, the complete variable domain reads SQTIHQWPATLVQPVGSPLSLECTVEGTSNPNLYWYRQAAGRGLQLLFYSVGIGQISSEVPQNLSASRPQDRQFILSSKKLLLSDSGFYLCAWSLTRDRDRGEAFFGQGTRLTVV.